This T cell receptor (beta chain) came from a study of blood T cell repertoires in COVID-19. The CDR3 has 14 amino acids. The V gene's germline CDR1 is MGHRA and CDR2 YSYEKL. Trimming left V 3 bases short and J 5 bases short, with 14 bases between. TCRdb keeps only in-frame clones here, not all; method: immunoSEQ multiplex PCR. The sample lists fewer than 35,000 clones; about 89% were seen once. Sequencing was carried out using peripheral blood. The chain employs TRBV4-1 and TRBJ2-7; D perhaps matches TRBD1 (5 bases). The receptor comes from a man in his sixties or seventies with active COVID-19. Here the CDR3 DNA reads TGCGCCAGCAGCCAGAAGCCAGGGAACAACGAGCAGTACTTC. It specifies CASSQKPGNNEQYF.